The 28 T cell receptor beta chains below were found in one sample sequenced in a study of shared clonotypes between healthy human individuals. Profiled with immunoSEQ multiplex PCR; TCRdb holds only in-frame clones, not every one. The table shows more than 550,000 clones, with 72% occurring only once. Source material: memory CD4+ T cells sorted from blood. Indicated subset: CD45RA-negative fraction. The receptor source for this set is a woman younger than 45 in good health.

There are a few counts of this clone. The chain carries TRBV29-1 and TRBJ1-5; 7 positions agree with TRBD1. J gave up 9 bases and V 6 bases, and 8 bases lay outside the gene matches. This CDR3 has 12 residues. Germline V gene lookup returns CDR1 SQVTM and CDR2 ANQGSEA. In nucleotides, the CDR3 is TGCAGCGTGGCTGACAGGGTTGGGCCCCAGCATTTT. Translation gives CSVADRVGPQHF.

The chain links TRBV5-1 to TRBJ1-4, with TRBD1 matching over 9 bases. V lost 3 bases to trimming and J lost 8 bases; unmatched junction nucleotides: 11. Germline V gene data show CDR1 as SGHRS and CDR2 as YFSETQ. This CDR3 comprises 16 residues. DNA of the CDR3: TGCGCCAGCAGCTCGCGTCGGACAGGGGCGAACGAAAAACTGTTTTTT. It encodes CASSSRRTGANEKLFF.

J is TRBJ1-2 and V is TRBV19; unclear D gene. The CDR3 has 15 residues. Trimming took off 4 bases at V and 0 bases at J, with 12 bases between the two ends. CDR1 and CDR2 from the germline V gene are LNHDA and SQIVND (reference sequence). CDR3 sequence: CASSTYQDTNYGYTF. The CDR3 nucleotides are TGTGCCAGTAGTACCTACCAAGATACTAACTATGGCTACACCTTC.

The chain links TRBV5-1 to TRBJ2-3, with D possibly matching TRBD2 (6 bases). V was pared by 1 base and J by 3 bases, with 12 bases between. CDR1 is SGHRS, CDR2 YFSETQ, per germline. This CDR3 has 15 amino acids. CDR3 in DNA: TGCGCCAGCAGCTTGATCAGACTAGTAACAGATACGCAGTATTTT. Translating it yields CASSLIRLVTDTQYF.

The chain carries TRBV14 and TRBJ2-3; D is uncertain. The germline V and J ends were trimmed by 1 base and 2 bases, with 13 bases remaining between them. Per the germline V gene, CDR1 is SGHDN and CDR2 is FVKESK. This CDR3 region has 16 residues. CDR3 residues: CASSQGLFVFTDTQYF. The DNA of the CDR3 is TGTGCCAGCAGCCAAGGATTGTTTGTCTTCACAGATACGCAGTATTTT. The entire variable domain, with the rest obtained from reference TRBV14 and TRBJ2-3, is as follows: EAGVTQFPSHSVIEKGQTVTLRCDPISGHDNLYWYRRVMGKEIKFLLHFVKESKQDESGMPNNRFLAERTGGTYSTLKVQPAELEDSGVYFCASSQGLFVFTDTQYFGPGTRLTVL.

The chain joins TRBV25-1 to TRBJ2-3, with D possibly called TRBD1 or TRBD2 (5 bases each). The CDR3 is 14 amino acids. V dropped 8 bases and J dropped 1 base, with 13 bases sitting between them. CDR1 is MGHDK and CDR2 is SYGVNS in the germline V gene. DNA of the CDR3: TGTGCCAGCGGATCTCAGGGAGGCACAGATACGCAGTATTTT. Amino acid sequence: CASGSQGGTDTQYF.

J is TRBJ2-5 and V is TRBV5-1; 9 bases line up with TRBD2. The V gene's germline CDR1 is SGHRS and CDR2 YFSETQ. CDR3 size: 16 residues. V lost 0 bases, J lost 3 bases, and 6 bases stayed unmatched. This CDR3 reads CASSLAAGGPEETQYF. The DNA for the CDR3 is TGCGCCAGCAGCTTGGCTGCGGGAGGGCCCGAAGAGACCCAGTACTTC.

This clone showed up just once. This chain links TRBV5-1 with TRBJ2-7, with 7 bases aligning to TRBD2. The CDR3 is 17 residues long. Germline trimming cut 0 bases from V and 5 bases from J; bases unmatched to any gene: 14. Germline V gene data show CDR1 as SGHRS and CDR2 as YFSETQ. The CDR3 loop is CASSLGVGGPALDEQYF. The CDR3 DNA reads TGCGCCAGCAGCTTGGGCGTGGGAGGGCCGGCCCTAGACGAGCAGTACTTC.

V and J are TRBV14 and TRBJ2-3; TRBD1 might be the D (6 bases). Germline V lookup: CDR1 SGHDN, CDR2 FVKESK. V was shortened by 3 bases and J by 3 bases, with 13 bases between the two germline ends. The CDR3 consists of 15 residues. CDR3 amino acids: CASSQRSGVTDTQYF. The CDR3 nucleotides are TGTGCCAGCAGCCAGCGGTCAGGGGTAACAGATACGCAGTATTTT.

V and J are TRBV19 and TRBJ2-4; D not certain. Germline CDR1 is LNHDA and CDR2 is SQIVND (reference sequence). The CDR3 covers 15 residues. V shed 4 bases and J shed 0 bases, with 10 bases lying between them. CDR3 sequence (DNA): TGTGCCAGTAGTACCTTGGTACCAGCCAAAAACATTCAGTACTTC. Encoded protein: CASSTLVPAKNIQYF.

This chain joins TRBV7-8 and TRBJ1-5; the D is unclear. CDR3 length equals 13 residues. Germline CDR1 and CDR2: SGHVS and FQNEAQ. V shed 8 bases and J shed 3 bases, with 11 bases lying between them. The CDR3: CASSIEYNQPQHF. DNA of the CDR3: TGTGCCAGCTCCATAGAATACAATCAGCCCCAGCATTTT.

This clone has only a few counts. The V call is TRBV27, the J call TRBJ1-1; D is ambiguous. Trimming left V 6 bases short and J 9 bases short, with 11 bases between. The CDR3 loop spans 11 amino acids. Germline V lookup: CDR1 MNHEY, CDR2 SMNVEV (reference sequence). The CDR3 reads CASSRGMQAFF. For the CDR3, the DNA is TGTGCCAGCAGCCGCGGGATGCAAGCTTTCTTT.

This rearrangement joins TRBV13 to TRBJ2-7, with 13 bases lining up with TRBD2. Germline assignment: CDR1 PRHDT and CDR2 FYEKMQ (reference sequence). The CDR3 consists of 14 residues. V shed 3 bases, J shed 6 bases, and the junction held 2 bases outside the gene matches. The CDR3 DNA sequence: TGTGCCAGCAGCTTCGGGACTAGCGGGATCGAGCAGTACTTC. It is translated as CASSFGTSGIEQYF.

In nucleotides, the CDR3 is TGCGCCAGCAAGAGCCTAGCCGTCGTCTACGAGCAGTACTTC. It specifies CASKSLAVVYEQYF. This chain uses TRBV5-1 with TRBJ2-7; a possible D gene is TRBD2 (5 bases). Germline V gives CDR1 SGHRS, CDR2 YFSETQ. Trimming removed 6 bases from V and 3 bases from J, with 16 bases in between. This CDR3 is 14 amino acids long.

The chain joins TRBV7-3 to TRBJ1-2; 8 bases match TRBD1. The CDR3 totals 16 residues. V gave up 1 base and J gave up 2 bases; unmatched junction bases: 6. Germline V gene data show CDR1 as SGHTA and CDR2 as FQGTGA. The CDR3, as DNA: TGTGCCAGCAGCTTAATGGCAGGGGGCCAAAACTATGGCTACACCTTC. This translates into CASSLMAGGQNYGYTF.

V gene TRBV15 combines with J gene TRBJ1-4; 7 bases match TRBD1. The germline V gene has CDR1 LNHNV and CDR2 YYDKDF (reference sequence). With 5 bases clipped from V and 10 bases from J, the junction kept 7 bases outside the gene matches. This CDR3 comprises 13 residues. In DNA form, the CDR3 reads TGTGCCACCAGCGAAACCAGGGGGGGAAAACTGTTTTTT. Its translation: CATSETRGGKLFF. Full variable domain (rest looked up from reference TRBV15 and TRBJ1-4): DAMVIQNPRYQVTQFGKPVTLSCSQTLNHNVMYWYQQKSSQAPKLLFHYYDKDFNNEADTPDNFQSRRPNTSFCFLDIRSPGLGDTAMYLCATSETRGGKLFFGSGTQLSVL.

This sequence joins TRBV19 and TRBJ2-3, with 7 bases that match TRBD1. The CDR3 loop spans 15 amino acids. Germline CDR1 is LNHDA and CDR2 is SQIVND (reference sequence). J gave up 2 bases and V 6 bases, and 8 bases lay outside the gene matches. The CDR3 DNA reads TGTGCCAGTAGGCCCATCGACAGGGCCACAGATACGCAGTATTTT. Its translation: CASRPIDRATDTQYF.

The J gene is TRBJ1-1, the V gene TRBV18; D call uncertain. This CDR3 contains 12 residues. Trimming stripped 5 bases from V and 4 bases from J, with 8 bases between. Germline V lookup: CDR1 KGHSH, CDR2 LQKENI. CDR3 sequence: CASSSSSTEAFF. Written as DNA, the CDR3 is TGTGCCAGCTCATCGTCCAGCACTGAAGCTTTCTTT.

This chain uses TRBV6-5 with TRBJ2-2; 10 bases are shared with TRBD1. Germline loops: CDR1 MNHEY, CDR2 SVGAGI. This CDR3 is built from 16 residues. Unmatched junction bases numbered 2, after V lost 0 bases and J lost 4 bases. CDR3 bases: TGTGCCAGCAGTTACTCTTGGACAGGGGGCACCGGGGAGCTGTTTTTT. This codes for CASSYSWTGGTGELFF.

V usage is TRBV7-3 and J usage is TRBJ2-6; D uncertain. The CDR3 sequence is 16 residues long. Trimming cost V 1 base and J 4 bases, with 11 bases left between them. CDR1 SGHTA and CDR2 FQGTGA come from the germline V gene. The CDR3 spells CASSLNGDPGANVLTF. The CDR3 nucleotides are TGTGCCAGCAGCTTAAATGGGGATCCAGGGGCCAACGTCCTGACTTTC.

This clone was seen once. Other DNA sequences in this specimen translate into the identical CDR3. CDR3 loop: CSVRGGQETQYF. The DNA for the CDR3 is TGCAGCGTCCGAGGAGGGCAAGAGACCCAGTACTTC. The rearrangement uses TRBV29-1 and TRBJ2-5, with D perhaps matching TRBD2 (6 bases). Germline V CDR1 and CDR2: SQVTM, ANQGSEA. The CDR3 consists of 12 residues. The V gene lost 6 bases and the J gene lost 2 bases, with 10 bases spanning the gap. The entire variable domain, with the rest obtained from reference TRBV29-1 and TRBJ2-5, is as follows: SAVISQKPSRDICQRGTSLTIQCQVDSQVTMMFWYRQQPGQSLTLIATANQGSEATYESGFVIDKFPISRPNLTFSTLTVSNMSPEDSSIYLCSVRGGQETQYFGPGTRLLVL.

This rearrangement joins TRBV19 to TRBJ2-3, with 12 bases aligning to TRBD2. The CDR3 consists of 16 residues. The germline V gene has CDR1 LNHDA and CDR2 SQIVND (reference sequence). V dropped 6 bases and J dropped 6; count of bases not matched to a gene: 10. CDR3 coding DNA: TGTGCCAGTAGGCACCGGCTAGCGGGAGGGTTGGATACGCAGTATTTT. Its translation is CASRHRLAGGLDTQYF.

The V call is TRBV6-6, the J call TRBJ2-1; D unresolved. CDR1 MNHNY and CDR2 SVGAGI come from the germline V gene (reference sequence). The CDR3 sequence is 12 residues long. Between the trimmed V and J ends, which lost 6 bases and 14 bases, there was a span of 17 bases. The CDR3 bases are TGTGCCAGCAGCTCCCACCGGGTCAGAGAGTTCTTC. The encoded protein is CASSSHRVREFF.

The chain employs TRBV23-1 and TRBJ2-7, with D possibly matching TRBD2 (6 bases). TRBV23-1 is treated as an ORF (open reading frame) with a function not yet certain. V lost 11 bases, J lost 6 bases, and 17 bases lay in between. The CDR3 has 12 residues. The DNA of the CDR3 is TGCGCCGACACGGAGGGTTACTGCGAGCAGTACTTC. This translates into CADTEGYCEQYF.

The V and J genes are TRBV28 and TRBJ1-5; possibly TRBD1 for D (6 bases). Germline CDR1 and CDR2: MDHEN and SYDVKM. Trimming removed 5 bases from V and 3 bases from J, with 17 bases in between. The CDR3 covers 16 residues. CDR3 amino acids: CASSLKPQGPNQPQHF. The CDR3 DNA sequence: TGTGCCAGCAGTCTCAAGCCACAGGGCCCCAATCAGCCCCAGCATTTT.

Here the CDR3 DNA reads TGCGCCAGCAGCTTGTTGACAGGGTCCTACAATGAGCAGTTCTTC. Its protein product is CASSLLTGSYNEQFF. The J gene is TRBJ2-1, the V gene TRBV5-1, with 7 bases lining up with TRBD1. The CDR3 is 15 residues long. The V and J ends lost 1 base and 1 base, in that order; junction bases with no gene match: 2. Germline V gene data show CDR1 as SGHRS and CDR2 as YFSETQ.

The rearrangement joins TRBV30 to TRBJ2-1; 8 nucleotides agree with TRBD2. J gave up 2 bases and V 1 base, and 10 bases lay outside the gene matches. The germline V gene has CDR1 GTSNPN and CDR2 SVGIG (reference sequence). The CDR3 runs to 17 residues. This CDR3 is CAWSGVAGIVPYNEQFF. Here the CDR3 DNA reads TGTGCCTGGAGTGGAGTAGCGGGAATTGTCCCCTACAATGAGCAGTTCTTC.

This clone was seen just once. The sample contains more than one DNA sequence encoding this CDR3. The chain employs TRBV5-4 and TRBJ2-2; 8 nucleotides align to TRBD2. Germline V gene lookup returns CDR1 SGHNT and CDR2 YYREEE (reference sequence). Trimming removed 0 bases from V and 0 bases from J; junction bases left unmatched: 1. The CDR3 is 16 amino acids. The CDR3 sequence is CASSLGLATNTGELFF. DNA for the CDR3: TGTGCCAGCAGCTTGGGACTAGCGACGAACACCGGGGAGCTGTTTTTT.